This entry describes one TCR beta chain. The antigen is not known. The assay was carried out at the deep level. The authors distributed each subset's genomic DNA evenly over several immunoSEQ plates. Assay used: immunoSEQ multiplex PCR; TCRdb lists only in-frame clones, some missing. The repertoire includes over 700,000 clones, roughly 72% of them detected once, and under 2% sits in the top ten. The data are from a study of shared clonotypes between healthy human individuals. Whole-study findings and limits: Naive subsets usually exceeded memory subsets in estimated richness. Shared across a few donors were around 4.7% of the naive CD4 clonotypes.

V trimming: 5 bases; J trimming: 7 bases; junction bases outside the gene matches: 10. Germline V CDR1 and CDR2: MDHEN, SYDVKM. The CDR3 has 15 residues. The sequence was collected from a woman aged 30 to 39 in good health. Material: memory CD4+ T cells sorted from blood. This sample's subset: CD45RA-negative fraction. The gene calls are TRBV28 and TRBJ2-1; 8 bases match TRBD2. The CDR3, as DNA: TGTGCCAGCAGTCCTTGGGGGAGCGGGAGAAATGAGCAGTTCTTC. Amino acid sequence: CASSPWGSGRNEQFF.